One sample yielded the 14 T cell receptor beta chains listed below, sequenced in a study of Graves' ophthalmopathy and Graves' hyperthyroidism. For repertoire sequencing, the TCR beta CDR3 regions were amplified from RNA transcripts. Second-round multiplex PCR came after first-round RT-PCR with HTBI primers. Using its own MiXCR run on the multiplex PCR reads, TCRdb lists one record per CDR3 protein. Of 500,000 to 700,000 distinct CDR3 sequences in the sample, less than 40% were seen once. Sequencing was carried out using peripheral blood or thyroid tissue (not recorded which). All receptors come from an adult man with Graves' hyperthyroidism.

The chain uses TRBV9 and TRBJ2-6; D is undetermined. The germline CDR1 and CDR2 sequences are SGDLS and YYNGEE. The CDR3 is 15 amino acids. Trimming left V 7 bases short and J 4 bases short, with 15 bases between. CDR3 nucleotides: TGTGCCAGCCCACCCACGAGGACCGGGGCCAACGTCCTGACTTTC. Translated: CASPPTRTGANVLTF.

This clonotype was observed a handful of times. The CDR3 reads CASSPTTNYGYTF. In DNA, the CDR3 is TGTGCCAGCAGCCCGACAACTAACTATGGCTACACCTTC. The chain couples TRBV5-8 to TRBJ1-2; D not certain. Trimming took 4 bases from V and 0 from J, leaving 7 bases between them. This CDR3 region has 13 residues. Germline CDR1 SGHTS, CDR2 YDEGEE.

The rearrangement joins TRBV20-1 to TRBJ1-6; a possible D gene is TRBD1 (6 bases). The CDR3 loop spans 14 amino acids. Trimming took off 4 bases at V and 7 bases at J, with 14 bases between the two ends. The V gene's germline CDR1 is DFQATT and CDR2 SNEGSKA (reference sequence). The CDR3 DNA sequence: TGCAGTGCTACTCGACAGGTCTTGAATTCACCCCTCCACTTT. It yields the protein CSATRQVLNSPLHF.

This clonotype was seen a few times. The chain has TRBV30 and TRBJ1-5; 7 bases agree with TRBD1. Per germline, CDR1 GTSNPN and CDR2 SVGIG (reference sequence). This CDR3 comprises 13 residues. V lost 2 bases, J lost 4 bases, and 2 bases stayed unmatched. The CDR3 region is CAWSHRGNQPQHF. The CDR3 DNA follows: TGTGCCTGGAGTCACAGGGGAAATCAGCCCCAGCATTTT.

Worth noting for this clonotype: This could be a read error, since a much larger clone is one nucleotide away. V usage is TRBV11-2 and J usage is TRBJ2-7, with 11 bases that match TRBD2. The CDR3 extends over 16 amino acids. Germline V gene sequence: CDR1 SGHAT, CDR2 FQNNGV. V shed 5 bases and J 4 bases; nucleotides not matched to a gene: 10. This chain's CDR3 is CASSLVAGGPLYEQYF. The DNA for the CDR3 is TGTGCCAGCAGCCTTGTAGCGGGAGGGCCTCTTTACGAGCAGTACTTC.

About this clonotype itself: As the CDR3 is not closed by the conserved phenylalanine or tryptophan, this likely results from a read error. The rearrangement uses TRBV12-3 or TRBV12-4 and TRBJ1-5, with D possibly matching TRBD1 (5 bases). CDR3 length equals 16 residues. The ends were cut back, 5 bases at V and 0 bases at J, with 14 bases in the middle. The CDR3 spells CASSPLDNDSNQPQHL. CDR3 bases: TGTGCCAGCAGTCCCTTGGACAACGATAGCAATCAGCCCCAGCATCTT.

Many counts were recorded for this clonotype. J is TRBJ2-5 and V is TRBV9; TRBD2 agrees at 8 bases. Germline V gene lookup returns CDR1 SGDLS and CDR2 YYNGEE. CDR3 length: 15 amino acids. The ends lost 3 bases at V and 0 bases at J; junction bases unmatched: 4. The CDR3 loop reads CASSATSGNQETQYF. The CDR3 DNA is TGTGCCAGCAGCGCCACTAGCGGAAACCAAGAGACCCAGTACTTC.

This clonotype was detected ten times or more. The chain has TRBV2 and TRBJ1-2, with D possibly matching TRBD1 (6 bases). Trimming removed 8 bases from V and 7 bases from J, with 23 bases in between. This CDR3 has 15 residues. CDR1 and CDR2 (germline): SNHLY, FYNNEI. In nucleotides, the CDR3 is TGTGCCAGCGTAAGGACAGCCGATCTCCGGGGTGGCTACACCTTC. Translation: CASVRTADLRGGYTF. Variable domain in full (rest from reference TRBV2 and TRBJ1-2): EPEVTQTPSHQVTQMGQEVILRCVPISNHLYFYWYRQILGQKVEFLVSFYNNEISEKSEIFDDQFSVERPDGSNFTLKIRSTKLEDSAMYFCASVRTADLRGGYTFGSGTRLTVV.

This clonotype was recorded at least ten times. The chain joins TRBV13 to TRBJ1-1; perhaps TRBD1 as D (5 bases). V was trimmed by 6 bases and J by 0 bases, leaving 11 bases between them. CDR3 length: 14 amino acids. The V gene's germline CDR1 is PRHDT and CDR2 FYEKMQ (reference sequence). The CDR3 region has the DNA TGTGCCAGCAGGACAGCCGATATGAACACTGAAGCTTTCTTT. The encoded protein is CASRTADMNTEAFF. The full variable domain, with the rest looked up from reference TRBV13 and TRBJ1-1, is AAGVIQSPRHLIKEKRETATLKCYPIPRHDTVYWYQQGPGQDPQFLISFYEKMQSDKGSIPDRFSAQQFSDYHSELNMSSLELGDSALYFCASRTADMNTEAFFGQGTRLTVV.

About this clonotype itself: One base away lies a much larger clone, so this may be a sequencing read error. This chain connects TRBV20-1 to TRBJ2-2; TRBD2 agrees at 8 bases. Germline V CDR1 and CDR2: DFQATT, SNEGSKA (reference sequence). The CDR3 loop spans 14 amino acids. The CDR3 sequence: CTARRGGTTGELFF. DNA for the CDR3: TGCACTGCCAGACGGGGGGGAACCACCGGGGAGCTGTTTTTT.

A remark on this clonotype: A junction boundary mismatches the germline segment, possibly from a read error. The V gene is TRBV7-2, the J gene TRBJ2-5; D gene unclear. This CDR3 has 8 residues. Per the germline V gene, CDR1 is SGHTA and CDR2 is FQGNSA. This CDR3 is CASSLAGF. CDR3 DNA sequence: TGTGCCAGCAGCTTAGCGGGGTTT.

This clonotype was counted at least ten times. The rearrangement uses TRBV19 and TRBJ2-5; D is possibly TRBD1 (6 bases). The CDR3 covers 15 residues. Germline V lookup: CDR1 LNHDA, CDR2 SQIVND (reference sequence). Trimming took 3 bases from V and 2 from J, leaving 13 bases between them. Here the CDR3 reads CASSMWGRNQETQYF. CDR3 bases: TGTGCCAGTAGTATGTGGGGGCGAAATCAAGAGACCCAGTACTTC.

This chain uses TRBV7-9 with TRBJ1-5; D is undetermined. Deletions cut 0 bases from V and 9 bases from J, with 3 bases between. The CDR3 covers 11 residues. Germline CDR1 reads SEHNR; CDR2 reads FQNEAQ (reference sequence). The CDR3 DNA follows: TGTGCCAGCAGCTTAGCGCGGCCCCAGCATTTT. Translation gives CASSLARPQHF.

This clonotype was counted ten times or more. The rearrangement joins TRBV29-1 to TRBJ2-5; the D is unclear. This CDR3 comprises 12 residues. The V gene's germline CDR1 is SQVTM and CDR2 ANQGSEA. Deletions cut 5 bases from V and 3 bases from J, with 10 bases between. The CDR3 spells CSVLDLKETQYF. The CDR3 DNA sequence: TGCAGCGTTCTGGACCTCAAAGAGACCCAGTACTTC.